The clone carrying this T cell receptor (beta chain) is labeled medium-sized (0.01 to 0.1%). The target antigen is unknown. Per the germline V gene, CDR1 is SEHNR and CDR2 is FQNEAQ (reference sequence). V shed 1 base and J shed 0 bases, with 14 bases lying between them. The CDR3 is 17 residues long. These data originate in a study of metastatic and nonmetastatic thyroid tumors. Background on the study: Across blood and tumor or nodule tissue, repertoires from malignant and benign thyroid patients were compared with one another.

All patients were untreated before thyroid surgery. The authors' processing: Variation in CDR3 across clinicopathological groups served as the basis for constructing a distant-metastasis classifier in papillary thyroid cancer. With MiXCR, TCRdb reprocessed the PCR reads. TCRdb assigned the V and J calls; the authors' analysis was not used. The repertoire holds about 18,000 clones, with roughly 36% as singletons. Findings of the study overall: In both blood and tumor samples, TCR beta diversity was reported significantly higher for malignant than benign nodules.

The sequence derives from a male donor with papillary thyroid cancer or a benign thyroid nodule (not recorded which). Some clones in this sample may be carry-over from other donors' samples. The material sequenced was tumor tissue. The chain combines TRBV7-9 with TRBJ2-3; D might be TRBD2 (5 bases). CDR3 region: CASSLEIGIPSTDTQYF. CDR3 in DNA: TGTGCCAGCAGCTTAGAGATCGGGATACCCAGCACAGATACGCAGTATTTT.